This T cell receptor beta chain was recovered during a study of shared clonotypes between healthy human individuals. Study findings and constraints: Clonotypes that were shared across a few donors made up 4% to 6% of naive CD4 clonotypes.

The split of CD4+ cells yielded CD45RA+ naive and CD45RA-negative memory subsets. This clone has just a few counts. Its antigen is unknown. Germline loops: CDR1 MDHEN, CDR2 SYDVKM. The CDR3 consists of 13 residues. With V trimmed by 7 bases and J by 14 bases, 14 bases remained unmatched. Method: immunoSEQ multiplex PCR; TCRdb's copy keeps in-frame clones and lacks some. The table has 2.3 million or so clones, more than 80% seen once. The sequence was obtained from a young man in good health. Some clones in this sample may be carry-over from other donors' samples. The chain joins TRBV28 to TRBJ1-2; 9 nucleotides align to TRBD1. Input material: naive CD4+ T cells from PBMCs. Stated subset: CD45RA+ positively selected. The CDR3 here is CASTLPGTGTPTF. CDR3 nucleotides: TGTGCCAGCACCTTACCCGGGACAGGGACTCCGACCTTC.